Included here is one T cell receptor beta chain sequence, with context. The germline V gene has CDR1 MNHNS and CDR2 SASEGT. The CDR3 consists of 16 residues. J lost 5 bases, V lost 6 bases, and 10 bases had no gene match. Each diagnosis was grounded in clinical symptoms, serum thyroxine and TRAb, thyroid ultrasound, and orbital computed tomography. The data belong to a study of T cells in Graves' hyperthyroidism and ophthalmopathy. Amplification of TCR beta CDR3 regions used RNA as the template. The study used the HTBI primer set for a first-round RT-PCR of the TCR CDR3. TCRdb reprocessed the multiplex PCR reads with MiXCR, giving one entry per CDR3 protein. The sample holds hundreds of thousands of distinct CDR3 sequences, roughly 20% seen once.

This sequence joins TRBV6-1 and TRBJ2-1; TRBD1 aligns across 10 bases. Sequencing input: blood. This TCR was recovered from a woman aged 45-59 years with Graves' hyperthyroidism that later progressed to Graves' ophthalmopathy. The CDR3 reads CASSDLLGTGDNEQFF. Here the CDR3 DNA reads TGTGCCAGCAGCGATCTCTTGGGGACAGGGGACAATGAGCAGTTCTTC.